A selection of T cell receptor beta chains follows, all from one sample in a study of blood T cell repertoires in COVID-19. Generated by immunoSEQ multiplex PCR, the TCRdb table keeps only in-frame clones and is missing some. This sample yields a few hundred thousand clones, of which 60% to 75% are seen a single time; approximately 3.2% belongs to the top ten. What was sequenced was peripheral blood. These receptors were collected from a woman older than 75 with acute or convalescent COVID-19. The CDR3 runs from the conserved cysteine through the conserved F or W. D genes are given only for firm matches. Where a row states a size, it is once, few, many or the class of an expanded clone; other rows omit it.

v_call	clone_size	j_call	d_call	cdr3_length	cdr3_aa	cdr3_nt
TRBV9	.	TRBJ2-7	TRBD2	15	CASSVAASGYYEQYF	TGTGCCAGCAGCGTAGCGGCTAGCGGGTACTACGAGCAGTACTTC
TRBV6-5	.	TRBJ1-6	.	15	CASRPGQPYNSPLHF	TGTGCCAGCAGGCCTGGACAGCCTTATAATTCACCCCTCCACTTT
TRBV18	.	TRBJ2-7	.	16	CASSPSWSPSAYEQYF	TGTGCCAGCTCACCATCTTGGAGCCCTTCAGCCTACGAGCAGTACTTC
TRBV6-4	.	TRBJ1-2	TRBD1	13	CASSPDRGFGYTF	TGTGCCAGCAGTCCGGACAGGGGGTTTGGCTACACCTTC
TRBV30	few	TRBJ1-5	.	14	CAWSEGGAGQPQHF	TGTGCCTGGAGTGAGGGAGGCGCCGGTCAGCCCCAGCATTTT
TRBV27	few	TRBJ1-2	.	14	CASSLGGSDYGYTF	TGTGCCAGCAGTTTAGGGGGCTCAGACTATGGCTACACCTTC
TRBV5-4	.	TRBJ1-2	.	13	CASSLEGEYGYTF	TGTGCCAGCAGCTTGGAAGGGGAATATGGCTACACCTTC
TRBV27	.	TRBJ1-4	TRBD1	14	CASSSPGQGEKLFF	TGTGCCAGCAGTTCCCCGGGACAGGGCGAAAAACTGTTTTTT
TRBV2	.	TRBJ1-5	TRBD1	15	CASSREGAREQPQHF	TGTGCCAGCAGTCGCGAGGGGGCACGGGAACAGCCCCAGCATTTT
TRBV5-5	.	TRBJ1-2	.	12	CASRWADAGYTF	TGTGCCAGCAGGTGGGCAGACGCTGGCTACACCTTC
TRBV19	.	TRBJ2-2	.	16	CASRGQGTLNTGELFF	TGTGCCAGTAGGGGTCAGGGGACCTTGAACACCGGGGAGCTGTTTTTT
TRBV27	.	TRBJ1-2	TRBD1	16	CASRLLGQGANYGYTF	TGTGCCAGCAGGCTCCTGGGCCAGGGGGCAAACTATGGCTACACCTTC
TRBV27	.	TRBJ1-2	.	16	CASSLGRRGGFYGYTF	TGTGCCAGCAGTTTAGGGAGGCGGGGCGGATTCTATGGCTACACCTTC
TRBV15	.	TRBJ1-2	.	16	CATSRGGTRGSYGYTF	TGTGCCACCAGCAGAGGGGGGACGCGGGGGAGCTATGGCTACACCTTC
TRBV5-4	.	TRBJ2-3	.	14	CASSSGGATDTQYF	TGTGCCAGCAGCTCCGGTGGGGCCACAGATACGCAGTATTTT
TRBV6-5	.	TRBJ1-1	.	13	CASSYGLDTEAFF	TGTGCCAGCAGTTACGGTTTAGACACTGAAGCTTTCTTT
TRBV6-6	.	TRBJ2-7	TRBD1	14	CASSYSDRAREQYF	TGTGCCAGCAGTTACTCGGACAGGGCTCGCGAGCAGTACTTC
TRBV6-5	.	TRBJ1-1	.	14	CASSRQPRNTEAFF	TGTGCCAGCAGTCGACAGCCGCGGAACACTGAAGCTTTCTTT
TRBV9	.	TRBJ1-1	.	16	CASSVTTGNKNTEAFF	TGTGCCAGCAGCGTAACCACAGGGAACAAGAACACTGAAGCTTTCTTT
TRBV7-2	.	TRBJ2-7	.	13	CASSLEQVREQYF	TGTGCCAGCAGCTTAGAACAGGTTCGGGAGCAGTACTTC
TRBV5-6	.	TRBJ1-2	.	15	CASSRYSRGNYGYTF	TGTGCCAGCAGCCGGTACTCCCGTGGTAACTATGGCTACACCTTC
TRBV2	.	TRBJ1-4	.	14	CASSVGGANEKLFF	TGTGCCAGCAGTGTTGGAGGGGCTAATGAAAAACTGTTTTTT